This T cell receptor (beta chain) stems from a study of T cells in Graves' hyperthyroidism and ophthalmopathy. Germline CDR1 SNHLY, CDR2 FYNNEI. The J segment lost 1 base and the V segment lost 6 bases, leaving 19 bases of the junction unmatched. CDR3 length equals 19 residues. TCR beta CDR3 sequences were amplified from RNA transcripts. RT-PCR in the first round (using the HTBI primer set) targeted the TCR CDR3. TCRdb re-analysed the multiplex PCR reads in MiXCR, keeping a single row per CDR3 protein. Here the sample spans almost 600,000 distinct CDR3 sequences, 35% to 55% being singletons. Sequenced sample: peripheral blood or thyroid tissue (not recorded which). This rearrangement joins TRBV2 to TRBJ1-2, with 8 bases matching TRBD1. The sequence was collected from a woman aged 18-29 years with Graves' hyperthyroidism. The DNA for the CDR3 is TGTGCCAGCAGGTTATTGGAAAGCCAAGGGACAGGAGATAACTATGGCTACACCTTC. Its protein product is CASRLLESQGTGDNYGYTF.